These 11 T cell receptor beta chains came from one sample sequenced in a study of blood T cell repertoires in COVID-19. Here immunoSEQ multiplex PCR was the method, and the copy in TCRdb shows in-frame clones only, minus some. The sample carries some 99,000 clones, over 65% recorded once. The sequenced sample was peripheral blood. These receptors originate from a woman aged 55-70 years with acute or convalescent COVID-19.

Comments on this clone: Possible read error: a much larger clone is one base away. Other DNA sequences in this sample translate to the same CDR3. The chain recombines TRBV2 with TRBJ2-1, with 8 bases lining up with TRBD2. CDR3 length equals 14 residues. Germline V lookup: CDR1 SNHLY, CDR2 FYNNEI. After removal of 11 bases from V and 10 bases from J, the junction contained 16 bases not matched to a gene. The CDR3 DNA reads TGTGCCTGCATTGGGGCCGGGGGGGGCTTAGAGCAGTTCTTC. Translated, it gives CACIGAGGGLEQFF.

The rearrangement links TRBV27 to TRBJ2-2, with 11 positions matching TRBD2. The CDR3 has 15 residues. The V gene's germline CDR1 is MNHEY and CDR2 SMNVEV (reference sequence). Trimming cost V 8 bases and J 5 bases; bases outside gene matches: 7. Here the CDR3 DNA reads TGTGCCAGCGGATTGACTAGCGGGAATACCGGGGAGCTGTTTTTT. Encoded protein: CASGLTSGNTGELFF.

The rearrangement uses TRBV3-1 (or the pseudogene TRBV3-2) and TRBJ2-3; D possibly corresponds to TRBD1 (7 bases). V was clipped by 4 bases and J by 3 bases, with 17 bases between them. Germline-derived CDR1 and CDR2 are LGHDT and YNNKEL (reference sequence). This CDR3 is 16 amino acids long. The CDR3 DNA reads as TGTGCCAGCAGCCCCCAGGGGGGAGGCTGGACAGATACGCAGTATTTT. Translating it yields CASSPQGGGWTDTQYF.

The chain uses TRBV28 and TRBJ1-2; the D gene is possibly TRBD1 (5 bases). This CDR3 has 13 amino acids. The germline V gene encodes CDR1 MDHEN and CDR2 SYDVKM. With 3 bases removed from V and 6 bases from J, the gap between germline ends came to 11 bases. CDR3 amino acids: CASSLSGGNGYTF. The CDR3 DNA follows: TGTGCCAGCAGTTTGTCGGGGGGGAATGGCTACACCTTC.

The chain uses TRBV29-1 and TRBJ1-6; tentatively, D is TRBD1 (5 bases). Trimming stripped 7 bases from V and 6 bases from J, with 16 bases between. Looked up from germline, CDR1 is SQVTM and CDR2 is ANQGSEA. The CDR3 sequence is 14 residues long. In nucleotides, the CDR3 is TGCAGCGCCAAGGTGGGGGGATCTAATTCACCCCTCCACTTT. Protein product: CSAKVGGSNSPLHF.

The rearrangement joins TRBV5-1 to TRBJ1-6; 8 bases agree with TRBD1. The CDR3 consists of 16 residues. J was trimmed by 2 bases and V by 0 bases; bases with no gene match: 1. Germline V gene sequence: CDR1 SGHRS, CDR2 YFSETQ. The CDR3, as DNA: TGCGCCAGCAGCTTGGGGACAGGGCCCTATAATTCACCCCTCCACTTT. Translating gives CASSLGTGPYNSPLHF.

The chain recombines TRBV18 with TRBJ1-3; possible D gene TRBD1, 6 bases. Per germline, CDR1 KGHSH and CDR2 LQKENI. The V gene lost 3 bases and the J gene lost 8 bases, with 17 bases spanning the gap. The CDR3 has 15 residues. The CDR3 region is CASSPIVQGVDTIYF. CDR3 DNA sequence: TGTGCCAGCTCACCTATCGTACAGGGTGTCGACACCATATATTTT. The full variable domain, completed using reference TRBV18 and TRBJ1-3, is NAGVMQNPRHLVRRRGQEARLRCSPMKGHSHVYWYRQLPEEGLKFMVYLQKENIIDESGMPKERFSAEFPKEGPSILRIQQVVRGDSAAYFCASSPIVQGVDTIYFGEGSWLTVV.

The CDR3 nucleotides are TGTGCCAGCGGGGGGATCCAAGAGACCCAGTACTTC. Translating gives CASGGIQETQYF. The chain is built from TRBV28 and TRBJ2-5; weak D call: TRBD2 (6 bases). This CDR3 spans 12 amino acids. V gave up 8 bases and J gave up 1 base, with 8 bases separating them. Per germline, CDR1 MDHEN and CDR2 SYDVKM. The full variable domain, rest sourced from reference TRBV28 and TRBJ2-5, is DVKVTQSSRYLVKRTGEKVFLECVQDMDHENMFWYRQDPGLGLRLIYFSYDVKMKEKGDIPEGYSVSREKKERFSLILESASTNQTSMYLCASGGIQETQYFGPGTRLLVL.

This chain links TRBV20-1 with TRBJ1-2, with D unresolved. The CDR3 spans 11 residues. V was cut by 4 bases and J by 4 bases, with 7 bases left in between. Germline V CDR1 and CDR2: DFQATT, SNEGSKA (reference sequence). The CDR3 region has the DNA TGCAGTGCTAATCGGGTCTATGGCTACACCTTC. This gives the protein CSANRVYGYTF.

This CDR3 is CASSYYSSGTGVGYTF. The CDR3 DNA reads as TGCGCCAGCAGCTACTACTCCTCCGGGACAGGGGTCGGCTACACCTTC. The rearrangement uses TRBV5-1 and TRBJ1-2; 10 bases agree with TRBD1. Germline CDR1 reads SGHRS; CDR2 reads YFSETQ. The CDR3 covers 16 residues. V was pared by 3 bases and J by 8 bases, with 13 bases of the junction left unmatched.

This chain uses TRBV9 with TRBJ2-1; 7 nucleotides match TRBD2. The length of the CDR3 is 12 residues. V trimming: 7 bases; J trimming: 6 bases; junction bases outside the gene matches: 4. Germline-derived CDR1 and CDR2 are SGDLS and YYNGEE. CDR3 coding DNA: TGTGCCAGCGGGGGGGTCCCCAATGAGCAGTTCTTC. Translating gives CASGGVPNEQFF.